Many counts were recorded for the clone carrying this TCR beta chain. Its antigen remains unidentified. This CDR3 contains 10 residues. Germline CDR1 is SQVTM and CDR2 is ANQGSEA. The V end lost 4 bases, the J end lost 5 bases, and 5 bases lay between the germline ends. Unique molecular identifiers tagged the TCRbeta library. TCRdb re-called the PCR reads through MiXCR, storing one row per CDR3 protein. The table lists 95,000 to 150,000 distinct CDR3 sequences, about 21% of them singletons. This sample is part of a study of T-cell reconstitution after alpha-beta-depleted transplantation in children. Study outcomes and limitations: Roughly two months post-transplant, alpha-beta T cells reportedly originated from several hundred graft clones that had expanded. After transplant, high TCRbeta diversity at day 60 in some patients arose from surviving recipient T cells and thymic progenitors. Newly produced T cells mostly accounted for T-cell counts and diversity one year post-transplant.

The J gene is TRBJ2-5, the V gene TRBV29-1; D remains ambiguous. The TCR sequence derives from a male patient between 2 and 10 years old who had a stem cell transplant for chronic granulomatous disease, so the T cells may come from the graft donor. The sample consisted of PBMCs, mostly from graft donor cells, taken 180 days after TCRalphabeta/CD19-depleted stem cell transplant. CDR3 loop: CSVGGETQYF. CDR3 DNA: TGCAGCGTTGGGGGTGAGACCCAGTACTTC. The complete variable domain, with remaining parts taken from reference TRBV29-1 and TRBJ2-5, reads SAVISQKPSRDICQRGTSLTIQCQVDSQVTMMFWYRQQPGQSLTLIATANQGSEATYESGFVIDKFPISRPNLTFSTLTVSNMSPEDSSIYLCSVGGETQYFGPGTRLLVL.